The clone carrying this TCR beta chain was counted ten times or more. The antigen is not known. This sample is drawn from a study of human T cells and chemical hapten exposure. Across the whole study: There were weekly diphenylcyclopropenone doses to the scalp for patients throughout the approximately 25-week study. Recorded diagnoses among the mostly female patients were alopecia areata, totalis or universalis.

Sample time point: patch test 1, 2 weeks after DPC sensitization. Documented treatment: therapeutic diphenylcyclopropenone sensitization with weekly scalp DPC. At every patch-test visit, blood was drawn before the patch test was applied. The germline gives CDR1 ENHRY, CDR2 SYGVKD. The V end lost 3 bases, the J end lost 3 bases, and 11 bases lay between the germline ends. The CDR3 contains 14 residues. From the RACE reads, TCRdb called clonotypes with MiXCR, one entry per CDR3 protein. This table holds around 76,000 distinct CDR3 sequences, 12% found once. Notes on the study in general: There were significantly more large CDR3 similarity clusters among expanded TCRs than among controls.

This specimen consisted of whole blood, obtained in connection with sensitization to the hapten diphenylcyclopropenone (DPC). The chain combines TRBV10-3 with TRBJ1-1; D is possibly TRBD1 (6 bases). The clonotype was recovered from a woman aged 55-69 years with alopecia areata. Some clones in this sample may be carry-over from other donors' samples. The CDR3 here is CAISDNREDTEAFF. CDR3 in DNA: TGTGCCATCAGTGACAACAGGGAGGACACTGAAGCTTTCTTT.